Many counts were recorded for the clone carrying this TCR beta chain. Its matching antigen is unknown. This sample was taken from a study of early T cells in non-severe SARS-CoV-2 infection. Study observations and caveats: Anti-spike CD8 specificities were favored by VDJdb matching, whose results missed private and CD4 specificities.

TCRdb reprocessed the 5' RACE reads with MiXCR, giving one entry per CDR3 protein. The sample comprises about 83,000 distinct CDR3 sequences, about an eighth of which are singletons, and 1.4% rests with the top ten. Germline loops: CDR1 SGHRS, CDR2 YFSETQ. This CDR3 is built from 16 residues. V lost 6 bases to trimming and J lost 6 bases; unmatched junction nucleotides: 15. The TCR was taken from an adult who was a healthcare worker with PCR-confirmed SARS-CoV-2 infection or an uninfected control (not recorded which). Sequences were obtained from whole blood. The V and J genes are TRBV5-1 and TRBJ2-1; 7 nucleotides match TRBD2. CDR3: CASTEAAGVIANEQFF. DNA of the CDR3: TGCGCCAGCACCGAAGCGGCGGGGGTGATCGCCAATGAGCAGTTCTTC.